This TCR beta chain was obtained from a study of cytomegalovirus exposure and HLA in healthy donors. V gave up 3 bases and J gave up 0 bases, with 5 bases separating them. The CDR3 has 13 amino acids. Germline V gives CDR1 MNHEY, CDR2 SVGAGI. Overall study findings and caveats: Some TCR beta chains (around 180 of them) were listed as cytomegalovirus-associated. Cytomegalovirus status was reportedly diagnosed by the classifier with high sensitivity and specificity.

The table came from immunoSEQ multiplex PCR; TCRdb's copy has only in-frame clones and leaves some out. The data contain 300,000 to 400,000 clones, approximately 91% of them singletons. Comment on this clone: Antigen: not known.

The receptor comes from a man between 25 and 39 years old in good health and CMV-seronegative. The sample was PBMCs. V and J are TRBV6-5 and TRBJ1-1; no clear D gene. DNA of the CDR3: TGTGCCAGCAGTTATCGGGTGAACACTGAAGCTTTCTTT. It translates to CASSYRVNTEAFF.